The 13 T cell receptor beta chains presented below share a single source sample, sequenced in a study of blood T cell repertoires in COVID-19. This table comes from immunoSEQ multiplex PCR, and its TCRdb copy is limited to in-frame clones, with some not included. The profile shows a few hundred thousand clones, approximately 85% of them singletons. The sample comprised peripheral blood. Receptors originate from a human donor in a cohort sampled during active COVID-19.

The chain links TRBV10-1 to TRBJ1-5; TRBD1 aligns across 8 bases. Trimming took 5 bases from V and 16 from J; bases not matched to a gene: 16. This CDR3 contains 14 residues. Germline V gives CDR1 WNHNN, CDR2 SYGVQD (reference sequence). The CDR3 spells CASSPRQGYNPPHF. DNA of the CDR3: TGCGCCAGCAGTCCTCGACAGGGGTACAATCCCCCACATTTT.

The chain is built from TRBV12-3 or TRBV12-4 and TRBJ1-1, with D unclear. CDR3 size: 13 residues. V lost 1 base and J 6 bases, leaving 9 bases between the germline ends. The CDR3 here is CASSLEWESEAFF. The CDR3, as DNA: TGTGCCAGCAGTTTAGAGTGGGAGTCTGAAGCTTTCTTT.

This clone turned up a few times. For the CDR3, the DNA is TGTGCCAGCAGCTCGGACAGGTGGACTGAAGCTTTCTTT. Its protein product is CASSSDRWTEAFF. This chain joins TRBV7-9 and TRBJ1-1, with 7 nucleotides matching TRBD1. V dropped 4 bases and J dropped 5; count of bases not matched to a gene: 4. This CDR3 has 13 amino acids. Looked up from germline, CDR1 is SEHNR and CDR2 is FQNEAQ (reference sequence).

In its sample, this clone was seen a few times. This chain connects TRBV19 to TRBJ1-5; 8 bases fit TRBD1. The germline V gene encodes CDR1 LNHDA and CDR2 SQIVND (reference sequence). This CDR3 has 14 residues. V lost 6 bases, J lost 5 bases, and 6 bases stayed unmatched. In nucleotides, the CDR3 is TGTGCCAGTAGGACAGGGGTTCGGGATCAGCCCCAGCATTTT. Translation: CASRTGVRDQPQHF.

V usage is TRBV6-2 or TRBV6-3 and J usage is TRBJ1-2; 10 bases align to TRBD1. This CDR3 has 15 amino acids. Unmatched junction bases numbered 14, after V lost 6 bases and J lost 10 bases. Germline loops: CDR1 MNHEY, CDR2 SVGEGT. CDR3 loop: CASSPRDRGLRHYTF. CDR3 bases: TGTGCCAGCAGCCCCAGGGACAGGGGTTTACGGCACTACACCTTC.

V and J are TRBV7-2 and TRBJ1-2, with D perhaps TRBD1 (5 bases). The germline CDR1 and CDR2 sequences are SGHTA and FQGNSA. V lost 1 base to trimming and J lost 4 bases, with 10 bases between them. The CDR3 is made up of 14 amino acids. CDR3 residues: CASSLGGAPYGYTF. The CDR3 coding sequence is TGTGCCAGCAGCTTAGGCGGGGCCCCCTATGGCTACACCTTC.

This chain links TRBV4-1 with TRBJ2-7; D is unclear. Trimming cost V 1 base and J 5 bases, with 3 bases left between them. The CDR3 extends over 11 amino acids. CDR1 is MGHRA, CDR2 YSYEKL, per germline. The CDR3 DNA reads TGCGCCAGCAGCCAAGGCGACGAGCAGTACTTC. This encodes CASSQGDEQYF.

This clone showed up just a few times. V usage is TRBV9 and J usage is TRBJ1-1; D is undetermined. V lost 0 bases and J lost 5, with 11 bases in between. CDR1 is SGDLS and CDR2 is YYNGEE in the germline V gene. The CDR3 is made up of 14 amino acids. In nucleotides, the CDR3 is TGTGCCAGCAGCGTAGACGGGAGGTGGACTGAAGCTTTCTTT. Translated: CASSVDGRWTEAFF.

The chain couples TRBV5-4 to TRBJ2-3, with TRBD1 matching over 7 bases. Germline-derived CDR1 and CDR2 are SGHNT and YYREEE (reference sequence). There are 15 residues in the CDR3. The V segment lost 4 bases and the J segment 3 bases; nucleotides outside the gene matches: 8. CDR3 protein: CASSLIDRDTDTQYF. The CDR3 nucleotides read TGTGCCAGCAGCCTAATCGACAGGGATACAGATACGCAGTATTTT.

The chain employs TRBV20-1 and TRBJ2-7; D possibly corresponds to TRBD2 (6 bases). The germline gives CDR1 DFQATT, CDR2 SNEGSKA (reference sequence). Trimming removed 3 bases from V and 0 bases from J, with 18 bases in between. CDR3 length: 16 residues. CDR3 loop: CSASGMAGKSSYEQYF. CDR3 DNA: TGCAGTGCTAGTGGGATGGCGGGGAAGAGCTCCTACGAGCAGTACTTC.

The V gene is TRBV9, the J gene TRBJ1-2; D call uncertain. The CDR3 extends over 17 amino acids. CDR1 and CDR2 from the germline V gene are SGDLS and YYNGEE. The germline V and J ends were trimmed by 0 bases and 0 bases, with 15 bases remaining between them. The DNA for the CDR3 is TGTGCCAGCAGCGTAGCCCGGGCGGGGAAAGCTAACTATGGCTACACCTTC. This encodes CASSVARAGKANYGYTF.

The chain employs TRBV4-3 and TRBJ1-4, with no clear D. The CDR3 length is 13 residues. CDR1 is LGHNA and CDR2 is YSLEER in the germline V gene. Trimming took 1 base from V and 8 from J, leaving 8 bases between them. The CDR3 DNA is TGCGCCAGCAGCCAAGGAGGCGGGGAAAAACTGTTTTTT. The encoded protein is CASSQGGGEKLFF.

The chain joins TRBV12-1 to TRBJ1-6; TRBD1, the table's D call, lacks a check against the DNA. TRBV12-1 is assigned pseudogene status. This CDR3 comprises 17 residues. CDR3: CASSLLMRGSCNSPLHF. The CDR3, as DNA: TGTGCCAGCAGCCTGCTTATGAGGGGGTCATGTAATTCACCCCTCCACTTT.